The rows below give T cell receptor beta chains drawn from one sample of a study of early T cells in non-severe SARS-CoV-2 infection. TCRdb fed the 5' RACE reads into MiXCR, producing one record per CDR3 protein. The sample records tens of thousands of distinct CDR3 sequences, 8.5% to 12% being singletons. The sequenced sample was whole blood, obtained at baseline. Receptor source: an adult who was a healthcare worker with PCR-confirmed SARS-CoV-2 infection or an uninfected control (not recorded which). Both conserved end residues are trimmed from each CDR3.

V	J	CDR3
TRBV7-9	TRBJ2-3	ATRGLERDTQY
TRBV6-1	TRBJ1-5	ASSEARQARNQPQH
TRBV20-1	TRBJ2-7	SARERISYEQY
TRBV5-6	TRBJ2-3	ASGRDLLTDTQY
TRBV7-2	TRBJ1-4	ASSIRTGGNEKLF
TRBV7-7	TRBJ2-5	ASSSVQGSETQY
TRBV18	TRBJ1-1	ASSRWDRPNTEAF
TRBV20-1	TRBJ2-7	SAAGLAGVSSGQY
TRBV11-2	TRBJ2-7	ASTVAGTNTYEQY
TRBV7-6	TRBJ1-1	ASSLHGANTEAF
TRBV19	TRBJ2-2	ASSIGGADTGELF
TRBV10-1	TRBJ1-1	ASSRRIDTEAF
TRBV6-4	TRBJ1-6	ASSEGVDSPLH
TRBV10-2	TRBJ2-7	ASSEAYEQY
TRBV7-9	TRBJ2-3	ASSFTSGAPSTDTQY
TRBV6-6	TRBJ2-2	ASSYGPSVNTGELF
TRBV28	TRBJ2-1	ASSYSQGDRNEQF
TRBV2	TRBJ2-1	ASSGQTSGSDEQF
TRBV19	TRBJ2-2	ASSMTHSGELF
TRBV11-2	TRBJ2-1	ASSPRGQYNEQF
TRBV20-1	TRBJ1-2	SANLRQGGYGYT
TRBV5-1	TRBJ2-1	ASSLIGTSGRAGEQF
TRBV10-3	TRBJ2-2	AISRTGGDTGELF